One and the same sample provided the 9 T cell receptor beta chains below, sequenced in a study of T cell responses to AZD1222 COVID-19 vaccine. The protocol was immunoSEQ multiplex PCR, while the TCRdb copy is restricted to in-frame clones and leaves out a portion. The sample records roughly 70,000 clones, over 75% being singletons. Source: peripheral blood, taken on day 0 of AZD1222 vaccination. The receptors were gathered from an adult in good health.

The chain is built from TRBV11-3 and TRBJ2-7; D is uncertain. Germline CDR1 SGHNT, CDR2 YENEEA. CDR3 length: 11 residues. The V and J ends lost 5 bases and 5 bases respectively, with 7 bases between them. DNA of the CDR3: TGTGCCAGCAGCCCCCTAAACGAGCAGTACTTC. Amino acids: CASSPLNEQYF.

This CDR3 is CAWRKGTDTEAFF. The CDR3 bases are TGTGCCTGGAGGAAGGGGACAGACACTGAAGCTTTCTTT. The chain links TRBV30 to TRBJ1-1; 7 nucleotides agree with TRBD1. Germline CDR1 is GTSNPN and CDR2 is SVGIG (reference sequence). This CDR3 has 13 residues. J lost 3 bases, V lost 3 bases, and 4 bases had no gene match.

The CDR3 DNA reads TGTGCCAGCGCGGGCTATCTTTACGAGCAGTACTTC. Amino acid sequence: CASAGYLYEQYF. The genes are TRBV11-3 and TRBJ2-7; D is perhaps TRBD2 (5 bases). This CDR3 spans 12 amino acids. Per the germline V gene, CDR1 is SGHNT and CDR2 is YENEEA. Trimming cost V 8 bases and J 4 bases, with 12 bases left between them.

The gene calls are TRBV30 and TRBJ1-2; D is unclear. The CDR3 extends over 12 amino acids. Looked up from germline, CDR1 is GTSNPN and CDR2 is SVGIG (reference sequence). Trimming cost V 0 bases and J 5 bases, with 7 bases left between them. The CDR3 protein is CAWSVTVYGYTF. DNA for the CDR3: TGTGCCTGGAGTGTCACAGTTTATGGCTACACCTTC.

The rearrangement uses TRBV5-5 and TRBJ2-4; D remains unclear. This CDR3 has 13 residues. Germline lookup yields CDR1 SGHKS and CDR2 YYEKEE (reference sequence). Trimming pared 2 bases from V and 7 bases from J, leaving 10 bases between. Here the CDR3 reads CASSLPHGNIQYF. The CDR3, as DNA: TGTGCCAGCAGCTTACCCCATGGGAACATTCAGTACTTC.

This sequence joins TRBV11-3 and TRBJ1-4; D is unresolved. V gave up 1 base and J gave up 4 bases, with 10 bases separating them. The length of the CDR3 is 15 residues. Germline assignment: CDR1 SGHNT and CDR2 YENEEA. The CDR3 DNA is TGTGCCAGCAGCTTAGGAGGCAGATTTAATGAAAAACTGTTTTTT. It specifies CASSLGGRFNEKLFF.

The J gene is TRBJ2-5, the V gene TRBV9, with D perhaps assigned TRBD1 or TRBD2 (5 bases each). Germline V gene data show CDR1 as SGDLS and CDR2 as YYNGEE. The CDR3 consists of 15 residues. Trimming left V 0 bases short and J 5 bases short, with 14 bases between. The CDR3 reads CASSVAGTPRETQYF. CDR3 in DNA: TGTGCCAGCAGCGTAGCGGGGACGCCCAGGGAGACCCAGTACTTC.

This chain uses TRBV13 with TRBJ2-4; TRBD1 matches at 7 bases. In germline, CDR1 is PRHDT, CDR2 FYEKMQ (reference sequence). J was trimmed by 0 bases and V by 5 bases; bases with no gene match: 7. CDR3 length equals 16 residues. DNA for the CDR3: TGTGCCAGCAGCCCGGGACAGCCAATAGCCAAAAACATTCAGTACTTC. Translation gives CASSPGQPIAKNIQYF.

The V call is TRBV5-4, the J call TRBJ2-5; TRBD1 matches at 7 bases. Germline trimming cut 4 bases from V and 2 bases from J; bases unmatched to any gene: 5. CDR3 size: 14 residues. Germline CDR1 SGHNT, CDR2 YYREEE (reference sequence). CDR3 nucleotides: TGTGCCAGCAGCGTGGGACAGTATCAAGAGACCCAGTACTTC. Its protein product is CASSVGQYQETQYF.